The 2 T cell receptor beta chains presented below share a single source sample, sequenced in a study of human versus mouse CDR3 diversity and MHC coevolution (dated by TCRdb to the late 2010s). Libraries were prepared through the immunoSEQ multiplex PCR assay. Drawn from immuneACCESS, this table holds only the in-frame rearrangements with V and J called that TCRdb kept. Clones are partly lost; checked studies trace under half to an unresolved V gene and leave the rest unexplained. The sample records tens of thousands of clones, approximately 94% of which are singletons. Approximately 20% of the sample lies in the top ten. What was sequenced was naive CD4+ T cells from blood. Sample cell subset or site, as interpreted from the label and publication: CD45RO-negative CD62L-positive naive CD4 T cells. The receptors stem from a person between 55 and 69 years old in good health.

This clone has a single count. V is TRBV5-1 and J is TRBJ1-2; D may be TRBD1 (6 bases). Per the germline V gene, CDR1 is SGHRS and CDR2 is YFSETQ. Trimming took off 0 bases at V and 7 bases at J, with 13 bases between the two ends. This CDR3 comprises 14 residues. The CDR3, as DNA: TGCGCCAGCAGCTTGGACTCAGGGGTGGGTGGCTACACCTTC. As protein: CASSLDSGVGGYTF. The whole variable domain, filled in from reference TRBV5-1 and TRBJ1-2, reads KAGVTQTPRYLIKTRGQQVTLSCSPISGHRSVSWYQQTPGQGLQFLFEYFSETQRNKGNFPGRFSGRQFSNSRSEMNVSTLELGDSALYLCASSLDSGVGGYTFGSGTRLTVV.

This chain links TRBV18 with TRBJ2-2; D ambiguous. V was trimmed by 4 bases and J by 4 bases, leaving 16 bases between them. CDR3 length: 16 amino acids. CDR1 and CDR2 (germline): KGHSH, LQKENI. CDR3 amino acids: CASSLPLGGSTGELFF. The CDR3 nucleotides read TGTGCCAGCTCACTCCCGCTAGGCGGCAGCACCGGGGAGCTGTTTTTT.